This T cell receptor beta chain was captured by sequencing in a study of cytomegalovirus exposure and HLA in healthy donors. Points from the study as a whole: TCR beta sequences reportedly predicted most subjects' HLA-A and HLA-B alleles accurately. In a later analysis, at a false discovery rate of 0.05, approximately 16,000 TCR beta sequences matched HLA alleles.

PCR amplification relied on 60 Vbeta primers (plus 13 Jbeta primers). The repertoire was sequenced with immunoSEQ multiplex PCR; TCRdb's copy has only in-frame clones and lacks some. This repertoire shows about 200,000 clones, more than 75% found once; its top ten account for 6.5%. The CDR3 runs 14 residues. Trimming removed 3 bases at V and 0 bases at J, with 11 bases between. Germline-derived CDR1 and CDR2 are SQVTM and ANQGSEA. Turning to this clone: What it recognizes is unknown.

Specimen: PBMCs. The TCR was taken from a woman in her 50s in good health and CMV-seropositive. This rearrangement joins TRBV29-1 to TRBJ1-2; weak D call: TRBD1 (5 bases). CDR3 DNA sequence: TGCAGCGTTGATCACGACAGAACTAACTATGGCTACACCTTC. As protein: CSVDHDRTNYGYTF. Based on the CDR3 plus reference TRBV29-1 and TRBJ1-2, the full variable domain is SAVISQKPSRDICQRGTSLTIQCQVDSQVTMMFWYRQQPGQSLTLIATANQGSEATYESGFVIDKFPISRPNLTFSTLTVSNMSPEDSSIYLCSVDHDRTNYGYTFGSGTRLTVV.